The sequence of this T cell receptor beta chain was determined in a study of T cell repertoires in cytomegalovirus infection. Background on the study: It was recently identified HLA-C-restricted and well-studied HLA-B-restricted CMV epitopes that the study used. Public TCR beta signatures marked donors with CMV infection and the matching HLA.

Study results and caveats: Public TCR beta family frequency separated CMV-and-HLA carriers, including in an independent cohort. CMV-specific TCR beta clonotypes restricted by HLA-C dominated the ex vivo response.

As regards this clonotype: Antigen: not known.

MiXCR was run by TCRdb on the reads, yielding one entry per CDR3 protein. The top ten clones hold roughly 15% of a sample with hundreds of thousands of distinct CDR3 sequences, 33% of them seen once. Germline V CDR1 and CDR2: SGDLS, YYNGEE. This CDR3 is 14 amino acids long. V lost 3 bases and J 8 bases, leaving 15 bases between the germline ends. The TCR was taken from a human donor in good health (CMV status not recorded). Some clones in this sample may be carry-over from other donors' samples. This chain connects TRBV9 to TRBJ2-1; tentatively, D is TRBD1 or TRBD2 (5 bases each). Sequencing used cultured PBMCs, obtained from culture after CMV antigen stimulation. CDR3: CASSADSVRDEQFF. In DNA form, the CDR3 reads TGTGCCAGCAGCGCTGATAGCGTCAGGGATGAGCAGTTCTTC. Together with reference TRBV9 and TRBJ2-1, the CDR3 gives the full variable domain: DSGVTQTPKHLITATGQRVTLRCSPRSGDLSVYWYQQSLDQGLQFLIQYYNGEERAKGNILERFSAQQFPDLHSELNLSSLELGDSALYFCASSADSVRDEQFFGPGTRLTVL.